This T cell receptor (beta chain) derives from a study of response to subunit inactivated influenza vaccine. One entry per CDR3 protein results from TCRdb running MiXCR on the RT-PCR reads. The table lists under 200,000 distinct CDR3 sequences, approximately 10% of them singletons. This clonotype was seen repeatedly, ten times or more. Its matching antigen is unknown. Overall study results and limits: Authors proposed each seasonal influenza vaccination draws in few new T cells.

Unmatched junction bases numbered 7, after V lost 6 bases and J lost 2 bases. The CDR3 consists of 15 residues. Germline values: CDR1 LNHDA, CDR2 SQIVND (reference sequence). The receptor was derived from a man between 45 and 60 years old who received an inactivated influenza vaccine. The specimen comprised non-naive T cells sorted from PBMCs, sampled 40 to 50 days after vaccination. The V and J genes are TRBV19 and TRBJ2-1; TRBD1 agrees at 7 bases. The CDR3, as DNA: TGTGCCAGTAGGAAGTCCGGGACAGCCTACAATGAGCAGTTCTTC. Residues: CASRKSGTAYNEQFF.